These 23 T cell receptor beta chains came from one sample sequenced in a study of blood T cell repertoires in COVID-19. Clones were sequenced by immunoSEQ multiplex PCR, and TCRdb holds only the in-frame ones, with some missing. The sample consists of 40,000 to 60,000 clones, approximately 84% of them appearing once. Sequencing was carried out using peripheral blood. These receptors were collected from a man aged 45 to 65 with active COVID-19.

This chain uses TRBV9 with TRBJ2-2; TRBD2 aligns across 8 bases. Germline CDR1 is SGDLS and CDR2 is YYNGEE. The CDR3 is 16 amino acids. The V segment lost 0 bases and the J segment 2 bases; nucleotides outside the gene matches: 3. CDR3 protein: CASSVAGRDNTGELFF. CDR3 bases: TGTGCCAGCAGCGTAGCCGGGAGGGACAACACCGGGGAGCTGTTTTTT.

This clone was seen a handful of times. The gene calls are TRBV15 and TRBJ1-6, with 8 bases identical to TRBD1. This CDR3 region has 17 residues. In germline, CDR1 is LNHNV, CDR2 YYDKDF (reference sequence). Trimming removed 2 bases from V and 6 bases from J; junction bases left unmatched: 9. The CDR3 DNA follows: TGTGCCACCAGCAGAACACGGACAGGGAGGATTAATTCACCCCTCCACTTT. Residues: CATSRTRTGRINSPLHF.

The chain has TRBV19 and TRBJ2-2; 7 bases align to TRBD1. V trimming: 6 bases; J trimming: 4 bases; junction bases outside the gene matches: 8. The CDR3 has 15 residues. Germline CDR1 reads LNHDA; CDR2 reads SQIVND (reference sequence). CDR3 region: CASRVQTGSTGELFF. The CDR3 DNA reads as TGTGCCAGTAGAGTCCAGACAGGGAGCACCGGGGAGCTGTTTTTT.

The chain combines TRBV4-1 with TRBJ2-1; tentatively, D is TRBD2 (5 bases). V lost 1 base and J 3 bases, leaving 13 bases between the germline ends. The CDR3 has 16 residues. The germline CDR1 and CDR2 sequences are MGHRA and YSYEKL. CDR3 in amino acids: CASSQVQRLVYNEQFF. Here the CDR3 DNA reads TGCGCCAGCAGCCAAGTCCAGCGGCTTGTCTACAATGAGCAGTTCTTC.

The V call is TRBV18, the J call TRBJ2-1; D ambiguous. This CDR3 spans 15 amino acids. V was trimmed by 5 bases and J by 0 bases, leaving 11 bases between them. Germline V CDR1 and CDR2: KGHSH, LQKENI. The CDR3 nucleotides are TGTGCCAGCTCAAGAAGAGAAAGCTCCTACAATGAGCAGTTCTTC. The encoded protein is CASSRRESSYNEQFF.

CDR3 bases: TGCGCCAGCAGAGAGAGATATAATGAAAAACTGTTTTTT. Encoded protein: CASRERYNEKLFF. The J gene is TRBJ1-4, the V gene TRBV5-1; the D is unclear. This CDR3 has 13 amino acids. Germline assignment: CDR1 SGHRS and CDR2 YFSETQ. V lost 5 bases, J lost 4 bases, and 9 bases lay in between. Based on the CDR3 plus reference TRBV5-1 and TRBJ1-4, the full variable domain is KAGVTQTPRYLIKTRGQQVTLSCSPISGHRSVSWYQQTPGQGLQFLFEYFSETQRNKGNFPGRFSGRQFSNSRSEMNVSTLELGDSALYLCASRERYNEKLFFGSGTQLSVL.

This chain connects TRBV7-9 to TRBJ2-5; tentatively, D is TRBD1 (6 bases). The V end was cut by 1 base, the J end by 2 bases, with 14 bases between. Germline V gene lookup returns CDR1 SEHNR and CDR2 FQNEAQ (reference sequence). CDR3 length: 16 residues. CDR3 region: CASSLGDIREQETQYF. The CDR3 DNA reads TGTGCCAGCAGCTTAGGGGACATCCGGGAACAAGAGACCCAGTACTTC.

CDR3 nucleotides: TGTGCCAGCAGATCGAGGGGGCGGGTAGAAGCTTTCTTT. This sequence encodes CASRSRGRVEAFF. This chain connects TRBV12-3 or TRBV12-4 to TRBJ1-1, with 7 bases aligning to TRBD1. The CDR3 spans 13 residues. The junction had 9 bases not matched to a gene; V was cut back by 6 bases and J by 8 bases.

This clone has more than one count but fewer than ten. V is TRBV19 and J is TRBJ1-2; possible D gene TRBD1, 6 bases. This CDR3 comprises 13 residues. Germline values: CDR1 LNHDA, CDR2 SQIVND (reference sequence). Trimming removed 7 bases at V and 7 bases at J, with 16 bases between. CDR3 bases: TGTGCCAGTACCCTCACGGGGGGCGGTGGCTACACCTTC. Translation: CASTLTGGGGYTF. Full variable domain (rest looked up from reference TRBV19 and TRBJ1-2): DGGITQSPKYLFRKEGQNVTLSCEQNLNHDAMYWYRQDPGQGLRLIYYSQIVNDFQKGDIAEGYSVSREKKESFPLTVTSAQKNPTAFYLCASTLTGGGGYTFGSGTRLTVV.

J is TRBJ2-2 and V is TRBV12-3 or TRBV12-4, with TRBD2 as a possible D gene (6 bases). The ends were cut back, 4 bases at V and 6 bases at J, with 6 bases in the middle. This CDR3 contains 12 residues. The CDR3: CASSWDSGELFF. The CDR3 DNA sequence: TGTGCCAGCAGTTGGGACTCCGGGGAGCTGTTTTTT.

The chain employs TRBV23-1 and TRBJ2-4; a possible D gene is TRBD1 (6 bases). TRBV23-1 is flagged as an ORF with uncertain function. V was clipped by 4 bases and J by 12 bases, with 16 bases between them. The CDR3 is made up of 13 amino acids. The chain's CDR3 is CASSPSPGTPQYF. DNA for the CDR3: TGCGCCAGCAGTCCAAGCCCCGGGACACCTCAGTACTTC.

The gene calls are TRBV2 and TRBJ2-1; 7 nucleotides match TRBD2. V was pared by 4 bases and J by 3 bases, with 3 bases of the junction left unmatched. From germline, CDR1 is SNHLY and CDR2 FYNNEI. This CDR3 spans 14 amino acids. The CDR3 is CASSGLADYNEQFF. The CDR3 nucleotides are TGTGCCAGCAGTGGTCTAGCGGACTACAATGAGCAGTTCTTC.

The CDR3 DNA sequence: TGCGCCAGCAGCTTGGGGGTGCTTGAGGCCTATGGCTACACCTTC. Its protein product is CASSLGVLEAYGYTF. V gene TRBV5-1 combines with J gene TRBJ1-2; D unresolved. The length of the CDR3 is 15 residues. Germline CDR1 is SGHRS and CDR2 is YFSETQ. V lost 0 bases and J 4 bases, leaving 13 bases between the germline ends.

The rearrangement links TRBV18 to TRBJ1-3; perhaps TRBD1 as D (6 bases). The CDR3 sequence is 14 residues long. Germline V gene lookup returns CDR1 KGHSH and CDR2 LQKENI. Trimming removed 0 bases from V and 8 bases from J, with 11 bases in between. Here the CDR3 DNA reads TGTGCCAGCTCACCACCGGCAGGGGTGCACACCATATATTTT. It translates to CASSPPAGVHTIYF.

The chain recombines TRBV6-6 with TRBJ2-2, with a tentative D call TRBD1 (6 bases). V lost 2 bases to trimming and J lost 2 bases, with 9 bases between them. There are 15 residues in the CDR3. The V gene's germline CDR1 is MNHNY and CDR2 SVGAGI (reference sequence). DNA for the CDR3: TGTGCCAGCAGTTACCAGGGGATCAACACCGGGGAGCTGTTTTTT. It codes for CASSYQGINTGELFF.

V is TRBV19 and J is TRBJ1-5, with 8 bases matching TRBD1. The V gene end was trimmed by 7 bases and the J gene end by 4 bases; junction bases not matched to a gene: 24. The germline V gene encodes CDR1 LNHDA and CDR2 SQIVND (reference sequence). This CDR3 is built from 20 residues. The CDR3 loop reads CASNPRSSLLGQGRNQPQHF. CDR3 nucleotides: TGTGCCAGTAACCCCCGGTCTTCCCTTCTAGGACAGGGACGAAATCAGCCCCAGCATTTT.

CDR3 nucleotides: TGTGCCAGTTGGGACAGCCTTAACTATGGCTACACCTTC. It encodes CASWDSLNYGYTF. The chain joins TRBV28 to TRBJ1-2, with 7 bases matching TRBD1. In germline, CDR1 is MDHEN, CDR2 SYDVKM. CDR3 length equals 13 residues. Trimming took 9 bases from V and 1 from J; bases not matched to a gene: 5.

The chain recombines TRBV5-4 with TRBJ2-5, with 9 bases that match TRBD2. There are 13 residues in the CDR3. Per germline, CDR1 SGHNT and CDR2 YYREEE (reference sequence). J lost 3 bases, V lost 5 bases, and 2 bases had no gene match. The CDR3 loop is CASRLAGKETQYF. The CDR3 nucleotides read TGTGCCAGCAGACTAGCGGGTAAAGAGACCCAGTACTTC.

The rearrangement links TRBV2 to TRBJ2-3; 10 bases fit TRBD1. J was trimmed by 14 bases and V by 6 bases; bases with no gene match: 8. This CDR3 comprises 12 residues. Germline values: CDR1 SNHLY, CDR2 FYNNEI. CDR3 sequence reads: CASRRRDRGPYF. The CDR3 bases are TGTGCCAGCAGACGTCGGGACAGGGGCCCGTATTTT.

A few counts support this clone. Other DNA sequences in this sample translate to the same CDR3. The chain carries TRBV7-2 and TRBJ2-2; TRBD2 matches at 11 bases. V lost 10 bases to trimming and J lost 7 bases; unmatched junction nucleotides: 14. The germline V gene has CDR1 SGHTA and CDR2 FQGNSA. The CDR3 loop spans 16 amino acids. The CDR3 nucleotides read TGTGCCACAAGTTGGGGTAGCGGGGGGGCTGGCGGGGAGCTGTTTTTT. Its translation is CATSWGSGGAGGELFF.

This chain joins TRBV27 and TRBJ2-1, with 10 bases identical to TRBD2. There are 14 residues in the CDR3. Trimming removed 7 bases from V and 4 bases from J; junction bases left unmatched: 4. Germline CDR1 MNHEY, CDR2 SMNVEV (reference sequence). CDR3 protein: CASNLAGGYNEQFF. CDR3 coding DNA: TGTGCCAGCAACTTAGCGGGGGGATACAATGAGCAGTTCTTC.

For the CDR3, the DNA is TGTGCCAGCAGTGAAGGAGGACTAGCGGGACTCCAAGAGACCCAGTACTTC. The encoded protein is CASSEGGLAGLQETQYF. The gene calls are TRBV6-1 and TRBJ2-5; 12 positions agree with TRBD2. Trimming at V came to 1 base and at J to 1 base, leaving 4 bases not matched to a gene. The CDR3 extends over 17 amino acids. CDR1 and CDR2 (germline): MNHNS, SASEGT.

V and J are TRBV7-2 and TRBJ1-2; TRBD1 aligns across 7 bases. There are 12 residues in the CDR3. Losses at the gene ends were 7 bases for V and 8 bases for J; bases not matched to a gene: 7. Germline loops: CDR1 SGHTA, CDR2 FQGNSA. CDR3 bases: TGTGCCAGCAACTACCCAGGGGGAGGCTACACCTTC. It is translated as CASNYPGGGYTF.